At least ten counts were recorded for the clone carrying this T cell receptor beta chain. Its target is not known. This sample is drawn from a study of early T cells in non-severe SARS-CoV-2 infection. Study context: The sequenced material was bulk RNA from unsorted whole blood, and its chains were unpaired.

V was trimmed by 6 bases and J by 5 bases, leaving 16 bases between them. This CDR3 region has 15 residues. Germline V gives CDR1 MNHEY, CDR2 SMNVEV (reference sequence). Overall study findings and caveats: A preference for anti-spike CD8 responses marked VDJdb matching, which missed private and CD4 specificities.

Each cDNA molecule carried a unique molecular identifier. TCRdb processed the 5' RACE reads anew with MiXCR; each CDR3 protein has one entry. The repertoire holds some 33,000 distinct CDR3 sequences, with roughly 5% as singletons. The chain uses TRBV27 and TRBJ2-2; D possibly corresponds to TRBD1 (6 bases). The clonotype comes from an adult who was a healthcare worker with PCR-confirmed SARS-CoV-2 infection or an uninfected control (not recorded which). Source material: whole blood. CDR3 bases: TGTGCCAGCAGCAGACAGGACCCGAGAACCGGGGAGCTGTTTTTT. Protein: CASSRQDPRTGELFF.